The clone carrying this T cell receptor (beta chain) was seen only a few times. This sample was included in a study of blood T cell repertoires in COVID-19. The wider study: COVID-19 samples, acute and convalescent, were from the United States, Italy and Spain. Nucleic acid was either cDNA or gDNA, and it came from T cells, B-cell-depleted T cells, or PBMCs.

CDR1 and CDR2 (germline): SGHRS, YFSETQ. The CDR3 extends over 15 amino acids. Trimming removed 4 bases from V and 4 bases from J; junction bases left unmatched: 9. How the authors handled the data: Estimation of nucleated cell counts was performed using reference gene primer amplification. The data were produced by immunoSEQ multiplex PCR, yet TCRdb's version contains in-frame clones alone and is incomplete. V, J and clone size derive from that table, while D and trimming were established from the DNA sequence. The sample lists 310,000 or so clones, approximately 86% occurring once. The specimen was peripheral blood. The TCR originated in a man between 65 and 85 years old with acute or convalescent COVID-19. J is TRBJ1-2 and V is TRBV5-1; 8 bases map to TRBD1. The CDR3 sequence: CASSPGQGNFYGYTF. The CDR3 coding sequence is TGCGCCAGCAGCCCAGGACAGGGTAACTTCTATGGCTACACCTTC.